Reported below is one T cell receptor beta chain. V dropped 0 bases and J dropped 3 bases, with 8 bases sitting between them. CDR1 SGHDN and CDR2 FVKESK come from the germline V gene. The CDR3 runs to 14 residues. The entry originates in a study of blood T cell repertoires in COVID-19. Libraries were prepared by immunoSEQ multiplex PCR; TCRdb keeps only in-frame clonotypes and omits some of them. The sample has under 300,000 clones; roughly 84% are singletons. This chain links TRBV14 with TRBJ2-5; D not resolved. The clonotype originates from a man in his fifties or sixties who had recovered from COVID-19. Source material: PBMCs or T cells enriched from blood (not recorded which). Written as DNA, the CDR3 is TGTGCCAGCAGCCAAGAATGGGCAGAAGAGACCCAGTACTTC. Protein sequence: CASSQEWAEETQYF.